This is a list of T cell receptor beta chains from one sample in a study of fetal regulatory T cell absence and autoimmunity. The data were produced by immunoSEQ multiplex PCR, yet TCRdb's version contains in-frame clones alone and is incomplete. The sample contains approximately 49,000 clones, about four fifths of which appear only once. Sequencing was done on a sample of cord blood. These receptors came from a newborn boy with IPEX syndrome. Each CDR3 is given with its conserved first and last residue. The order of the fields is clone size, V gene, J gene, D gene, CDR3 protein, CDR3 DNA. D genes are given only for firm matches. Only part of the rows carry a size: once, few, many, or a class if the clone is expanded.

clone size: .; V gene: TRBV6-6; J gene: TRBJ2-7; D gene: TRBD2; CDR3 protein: CASSYTSGAYEQYF; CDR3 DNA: TGTGCCAGCAGTTACACTAGCGGGGCCTACGAGCAGTACTTC
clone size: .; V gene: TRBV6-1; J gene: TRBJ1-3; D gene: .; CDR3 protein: CASNQGTNTIYF; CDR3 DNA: TGTGCCAGCAACCAGGGGACGAACACCATATATTTT
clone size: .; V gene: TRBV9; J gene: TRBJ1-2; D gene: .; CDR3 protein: CASSVAGHYGYTF; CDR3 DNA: TGTGCCAGCAGCGTAGCGGGACACTATGGCTACACCTTC
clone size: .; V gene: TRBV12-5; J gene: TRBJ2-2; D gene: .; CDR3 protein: CASGLVRGPNTGELFF; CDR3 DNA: TGTGCTAGTGGTTTGGTACGCGGGCCGAACACCGGGGAGCTGTTTTTT
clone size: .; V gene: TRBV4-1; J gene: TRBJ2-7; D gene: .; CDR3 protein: CASSQGKAVSYEQYF; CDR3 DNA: TGCGCCAGCAGCCAAGGAAAAGCGGTTTCCTACGAGCAGTACTTC
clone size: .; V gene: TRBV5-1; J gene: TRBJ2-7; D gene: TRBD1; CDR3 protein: CASSLGQGKDEQYF; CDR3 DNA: TGCGCCAGCAGTTTGGGACAGGGTAAGGACGAGCAGTACTTC
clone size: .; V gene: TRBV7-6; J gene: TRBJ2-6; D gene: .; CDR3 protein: CASSLGPGTHSGANVLTF; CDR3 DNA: TGTGCCAGCAGCTTAGGTCCGGGCACTCACTCTGGGGCCAACGTCCTGACTTTC
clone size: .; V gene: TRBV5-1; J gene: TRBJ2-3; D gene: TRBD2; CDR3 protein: CASSFEEPSGRMDTQYF; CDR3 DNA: TGCGCCAGCAGCTTCGAGGAACCTAGCGGGAGAATGGATACGCAGTATTTT
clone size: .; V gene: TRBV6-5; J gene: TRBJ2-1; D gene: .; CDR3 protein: CASSYARRDAVQFF; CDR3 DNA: TGTGCCAGCAGTTACGCCCGTAGAGATGCAGTGCAGTTCTTC
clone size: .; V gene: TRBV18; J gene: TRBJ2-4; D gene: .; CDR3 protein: CASSPQRGSKNIQYF; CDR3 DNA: TGTGCCAGCTCACCACAGAGGGGTTCCAAAAACATTCAGTACTTC
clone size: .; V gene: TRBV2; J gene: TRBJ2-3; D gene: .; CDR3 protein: CAIPQSTDTQYF; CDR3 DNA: TGTGCCATCCCCCAAAGCACAGATACGCAGTATTTT
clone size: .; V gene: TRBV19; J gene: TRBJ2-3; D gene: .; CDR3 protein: CASSVSGSTDTQYF; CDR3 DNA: TGTGCCAGTAGTGTTAGCGGCTCCACAGATACGCAGTATTTT
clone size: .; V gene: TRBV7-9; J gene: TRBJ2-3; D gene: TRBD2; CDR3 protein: CASSLWGTGGRDTQYF; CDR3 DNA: TGTGCCAGCAGCTTATGGGGGACGGGGGGGAGAGATACGCAGTATTTT
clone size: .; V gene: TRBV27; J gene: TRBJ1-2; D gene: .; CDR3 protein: CASRYRGIGYGYTF; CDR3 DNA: TGTGCCAGCAGGTACAGAGGGATAGGGTATGGCTACACCTTC
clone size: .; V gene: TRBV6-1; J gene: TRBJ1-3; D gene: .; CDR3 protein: CASSGQGIGNTIYF; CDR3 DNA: TGTGCCAGCAGTGGTCAGGGCATTGGAAACACCATATATTTT
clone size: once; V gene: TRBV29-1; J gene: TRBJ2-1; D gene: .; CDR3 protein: CSGTGTGSYNEQFF; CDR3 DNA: TGCAGCGGTACCGGGACTGGCTCCTACAATGAGCAGTTCTTC
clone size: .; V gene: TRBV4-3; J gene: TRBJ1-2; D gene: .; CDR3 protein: CASSQDADGNGYTF; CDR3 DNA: TGCGCCAGCAGCCAAGACGCTGATGGGAATGGCTACACCTTC
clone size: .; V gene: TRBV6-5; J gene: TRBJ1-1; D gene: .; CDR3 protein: CASSPWVKGTEAFF; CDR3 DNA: TGTGCCAGCAGCCCATGGGTCAAAGGCACTGAAGCTTTCTTT
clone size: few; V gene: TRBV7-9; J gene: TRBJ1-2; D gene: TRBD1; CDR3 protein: CASSLAGQGSYTF; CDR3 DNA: TGTGCCAGCAGCTTAGCGGGACAGGGCAGCTACACCTTC
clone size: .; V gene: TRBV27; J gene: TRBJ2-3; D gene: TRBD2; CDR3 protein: CASSLERGVSSTDTQYF; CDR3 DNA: TGTGCCAGCAGTTTGGAGCGGGGGGTTTCTAGCACAGATACGCAGTATTTT
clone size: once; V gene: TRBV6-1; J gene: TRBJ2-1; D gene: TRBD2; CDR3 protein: CASSGAGLVYNEQFF; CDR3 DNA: TGTGCCAGCAGTGGGGCGGGACTAGTGTACAATGAGCAGTTCTTC
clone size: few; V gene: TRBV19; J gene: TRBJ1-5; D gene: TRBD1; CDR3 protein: CASSIIRQGGNQPQHF; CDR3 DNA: TGTGCCAGTAGTATAATAAGACAGGGAGGCAATCAGCCCCAGCATTTT
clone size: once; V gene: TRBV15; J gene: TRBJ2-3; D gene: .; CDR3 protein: CATSREGVATQYF; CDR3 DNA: TGTGCCACCAGCAGAGAAGGCGTAGCTACGCAGTATTTT
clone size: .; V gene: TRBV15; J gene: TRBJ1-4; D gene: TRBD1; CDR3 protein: CATSGHRGSNEKLFF; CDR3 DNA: TGTGCCACCAGCGGCCACAGGGGGTCAAATGAAAAACTGTTTTTT
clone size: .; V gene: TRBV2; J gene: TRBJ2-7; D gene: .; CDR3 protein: CASSGVRVYEQYF; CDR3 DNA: TGTGCCAGCAGTGGGGTTAGGGTCTACGAGCAGTACTTC
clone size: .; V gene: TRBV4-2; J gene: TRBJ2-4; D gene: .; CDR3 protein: CASSQDTGTIAKNIQYF; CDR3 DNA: TGTGCCAGCAGCCAAGATACCGGGACGATAGCCAAAAACATTCAGTACTTC
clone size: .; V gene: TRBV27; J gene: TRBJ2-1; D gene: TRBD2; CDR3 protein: CASSILGGMGNEQFF; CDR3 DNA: TGTGCCAGCAGTATCCTGGGGGGGATGGGGAATGAGCAGTTCTTC
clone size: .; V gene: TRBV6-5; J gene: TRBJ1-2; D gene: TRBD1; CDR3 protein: CASRSRDSHGYTF; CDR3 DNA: TGTGCCAGCAGATCACGGGACAGCCATGGCTACACCTTC
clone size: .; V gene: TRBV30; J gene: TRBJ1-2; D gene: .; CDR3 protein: CAWRWGRVNGYTF; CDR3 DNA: TGTGCCTGGAGGTGGGGGCGAGTGAATGGCTACACCTTC
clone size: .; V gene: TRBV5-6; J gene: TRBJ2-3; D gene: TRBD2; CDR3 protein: CASSPWTSRDTQYF; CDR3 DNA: TGTGCCAGCAGCCCATGGACTAGTAGAGATACGCAGTATTTT
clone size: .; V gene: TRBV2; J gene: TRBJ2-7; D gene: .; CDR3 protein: CASSRGSYEQYF; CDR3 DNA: TGTGCCAGCAGCAGGGGATCCTACGAGCAGTACTTC
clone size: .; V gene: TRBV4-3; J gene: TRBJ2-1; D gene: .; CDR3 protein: CASSQTRGRGQFF; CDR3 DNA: TGCGCCAGCAGCCAGACTAGGGGAAGGGGTCAGTTCTTC
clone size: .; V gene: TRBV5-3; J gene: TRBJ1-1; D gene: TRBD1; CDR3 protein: CARSRGQGKVFTEAFF; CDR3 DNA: TGTGCCAGAAGTAGAGGACAGGGGAAAGTTTTCACTGAAGCTTTCTTT
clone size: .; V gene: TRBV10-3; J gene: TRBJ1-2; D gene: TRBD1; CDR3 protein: CAISEDRVNYGYTF; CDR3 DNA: TGTGCCATCAGTGAAGACAGGGTTAACTATGGCTACACCTTC
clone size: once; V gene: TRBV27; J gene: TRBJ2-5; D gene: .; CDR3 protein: CASSFRPQETQYF; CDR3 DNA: TGTGCCAGCAGTTTCCGGCCACAAGAGACCCAGTACTTC
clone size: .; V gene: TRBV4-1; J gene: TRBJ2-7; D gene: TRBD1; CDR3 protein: CASSQSTITGAEYF; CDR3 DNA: TGCGCCAGCAGCCAATCGACGATTACAGGGGCCGAGTACTTC
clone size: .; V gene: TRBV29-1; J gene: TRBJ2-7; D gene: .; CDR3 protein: CSVGQGMGGGEQYF; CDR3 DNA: TGCAGCGTTGGCCAGGGCATGGGGGGAGGCGAGCAGTACTTC
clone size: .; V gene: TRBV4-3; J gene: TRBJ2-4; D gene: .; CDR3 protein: CAPQGNMAKNIQYF; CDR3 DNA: TGCGCCCCCCAGGGGAACATGGCCAAAAACATTCAGTACTTC
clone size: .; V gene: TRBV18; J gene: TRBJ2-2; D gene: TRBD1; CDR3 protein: CASSRDSFSGELFF; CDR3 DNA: TGTGCCAGCTCACGGGACAGCTTTTCCGGGGAGCTGTTTTTT